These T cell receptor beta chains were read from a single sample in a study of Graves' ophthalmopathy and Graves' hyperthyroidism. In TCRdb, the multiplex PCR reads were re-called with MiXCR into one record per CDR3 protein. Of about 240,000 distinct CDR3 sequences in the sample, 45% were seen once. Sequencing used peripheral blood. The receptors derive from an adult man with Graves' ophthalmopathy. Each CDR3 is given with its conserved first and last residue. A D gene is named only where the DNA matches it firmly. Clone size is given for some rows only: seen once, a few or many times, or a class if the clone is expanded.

CDR3: CSARDYRVQGANVLTF
DNA: TGCAGTGCTAGAGATTACAGGGTGCAAGGGGCCAACGTCCTGACTTTC
V: TRBV20-1
D: NA
length: 16
J: TRBJ2-6
size: many

CDR3: CSARPLKNTEAFF
DNA: TGCAGTGCGAGGCCCCTAAAGAACACTGAAGCTTTCTTT
V: TRBV20-1
D: NA
length: 13
J: TRBJ1-1
size: NA

CDR3: CASSSLAGAEAFF
DNA: TGTGCCAGCAGCTCCCTAGCGGGGGCTGAAGCTTTCTTT
V: TRBV7-3
D: NA
length: 13
J: TRBJ1-1
size: NA

CDR3: CASSGLGASYEQYF
DNA: TGTGCCAGCAGCGGTTTGGGCGCTTCCTACGAGCAGTACTTC
V: TRBV7-8
D: NA
length: 14
J: TRBJ2-7
size: NA

CDR3: CSAFHSRGTTEAFF
DNA: TGCAGTGCTTTTCACAGCCGGGGGACCACTGAAGCTTTCTTT
V: TRBV20-1
D: NA
length: 14
J: TRBJ1-1
size: few

CDR3: CSVGEDREGTEAFF
DNA: TGCAGCGTTGGAGAGGACAGGGAGGGCACTGAAGCTTTCTTT
V: TRBV29-1
D: TRBD1
length: 14
J: TRBJ1-1
size: many

CDR3: CASRNRGLGPLHF
DNA: TGTGCCAGCAGGAACCGGGGATTGGGTCCCCTCCACTTT
V: TRBV7-8
D: NA
length: 13
J: TRBJ1-6
size: few

CDR3: CASPRRGSTEAFF
DNA: TGTGCCAGCCCAAGGCGGGGTTCCACTGAAGCTTTCTTT
V: TRBV2
D: NA
length: 13
J: TRBJ1-1
size: NA

CDR3: CASSPHGTSGILTYEQYF
DNA: TGCGCCAGCAGCCCACACGGGACTAGCGGGATTTTGACCTACGAGCAGTACTTC
V: TRBV7-9
D: TRBD2
length: 18
J: TRBJ2-7
size: NA

CDR3: CATSDAGGNQPQHF
DNA: TGTGCCACCAGTGATGCCGGGGGAAATCAGCCCCAGCATTTT
V: TRBV24-1
D: NA
length: 14
J: TRBJ1-5
size: NA

CDR3: CASNPTGHQPQHF
DNA: TGTGCCAGCAACCCGACAGGGCATCAGCCCCAGCATTTT
V: TRBV6-2/TRBV6-3
D: TRBD1
length: 13
J: TRBJ1-5
size: few

CDR3: CAISEFGEPQHF
DNA: TGTGCCATCAGTGAGTTTGGGGAGCCCCAGCATTTT
V: TRBV10-3
D: NA
length: 12
J: TRBJ1-5
size: NA

CDR3: CATSSIGGMGYF
DNA: TGTGCCACCAGCAGTATAGGCGGGATGGGGTACTTC
V: TRBV15
D: NA
length: 12
J: TRBJ2-5
size: NA

CDR3: CASSLGQGDYEQYF
DNA: TGCGCCAGCAGCTTAGGACAGGGAGACTACGAGCAGTACTTC
V: TRBV5-1
D: TRBD1
length: 14
J: TRBJ2-7
size: few

CDR3: CSVVSPTGNYGYTF
DNA: TGCAGCGTTGTTTCTCCGACAGGAAACTATGGCTACACCTTC
V: TRBV29-1
D: NA
length: 14
J: TRBJ1-2
size: NA

CDR3: CAISESVAGGREQYF
DNA: TGTGCCATCAGTGAGTCGGTAGCGGGAGGGCGCGAGCAGTACTTC
V: TRBV10-3
D: TRBD2
length: 15
J: TRBJ2-7
size: many